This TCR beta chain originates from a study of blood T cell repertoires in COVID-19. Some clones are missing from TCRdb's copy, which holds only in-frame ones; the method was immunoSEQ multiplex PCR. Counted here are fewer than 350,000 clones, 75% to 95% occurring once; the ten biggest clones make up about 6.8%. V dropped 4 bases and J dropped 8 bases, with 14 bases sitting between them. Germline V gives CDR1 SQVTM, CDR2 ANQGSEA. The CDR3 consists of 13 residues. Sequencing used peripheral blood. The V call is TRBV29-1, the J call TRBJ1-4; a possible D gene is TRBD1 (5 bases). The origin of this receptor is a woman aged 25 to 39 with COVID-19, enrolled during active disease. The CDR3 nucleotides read TGCAGCGTTGCGGGGGTAGGACTCGAAAAACTGTTTTTT. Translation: CSVAGVGLEKLFF.